This is a list of T cell receptor beta chains from one sample in a study of OX40 agonist ivuxolimab in advanced cancers. TCRdb's copy holds only in-frame clones and misses some; the assay was immunoSEQ multiplex PCR. The sample holds around 78,000 clones, about 85% seen once. Here the sequenced sample was CD4+ or CD8+ T cells sorted from blood, taken in a trial of the OX40 agonist ivuxolimab. These receptors came from an adult with an advanced solid tumor such as melanoma, head and neck, liver or kidney cancer. The CDR3 runs from the conserved cysteine through the conserved F or W. The D gene is left open where the match is weak. Rows may omit the clone size; those that give it use once, few, many or a size class.

v_call	d_call	clone_size	j_call	cdr3_aa	cdr3_nt
TRBV5-4	TRBD1	.	TRBJ2-7	CASSSDRVTYEQYF	TGTGCCAGCAGCTCGGACAGGGTCACCTACGAGCAGTACTTC
TRBV2	TRBD1	.	TRBJ1-4	CASSEGDRPREKLFF	TGTGCCAGCAGTGAAGGGGACAGGCCCCGTGAAAAACTGTTTTTT
TRBV4-1	.	.	TRBJ2-1	CASSREGVDDNEQFF	TGCGCCAGCAGCCGAGAAGGTGTTGACGACAATGAGCAGTTCTTC
TRBV29-1	.	.	TRBJ1-5	CSGSKGSNQPQHF	TGCAGCGGCTCCAAGGGTAGCAATCAGCCCCAGCATTTT
TRBV19	TRBD2	.	TRBJ2-1	CASSRDSGGASSYNEQFF	TGTGCCAGTAGTCGTGATAGCGGGGGGGCGAGCTCCTACAATGAGCAGTTCTTC
TRBV2	.	.	TRBJ1-1	CATKNNLNTEAFF	TGTGCCACCAAGAACAACCTGAACACTGAAGCTTTCTTT
TRBV11-3	.	.	TRBJ1-2	CASSLETANYGYTF	TGTGCCAGCAGCTTAGAAACAGCTAACTATGGCTACACCTTC
TRBV6-5	TRBD1	.	TRBJ1-2	CASSYSKGQGYGYTF	TGTGCCAGCAGTTACTCGAAGGGACAGGGGTATGGCTACACCTTC
TRBV6-1	.	.	TRBJ2-5	CASSEHGGQETQYF	TGTGCCAGCAGTGAACACGGGGGACAAGAGACCCAGTACTTC
TRBV9	TRBD1	.	TRBJ1-6	CASSPNRDSNSPLHF	TGTGCCAGCAGCCCCAACCGGGACAGTAATTCACCCCTCCACTTT
TRBV7-9	.	.	TRBJ2-2	CASSFHPPSGELFF	TGTGCCAGCAGCTTTCACCCACCGAGCGGGGAGCTGTTTTTT
TRBV7-2	TRBD1	once	TRBJ1-5	CASSPQGTGINQPQHF	TGTGCCAGCAGCCCACAGGGGACAGGGATAAATCAGCCCCAGCATTTT
TRBV19	TRBD2	large	TRBJ2-5	CASSISIAGEGETQYF	TGTGCCAGTAGTATAAGTATAGCGGGAGAAGGAGAGACCCAGTACTTC
TRBV11-3	TRBD2	.	TRBJ2-2	CASSPSGTTSPGELFF	TGTGCCAGCAGCCCTTCCGGGACTACGAGTCCCGGGGAGCTGTTTTTT
TRBV5-1	.	.	TRBJ1-1	CASSLGYGEKGAEAFF	TGCGCCAGCAGCCTGGGATACGGGGAAAAGGGGGCTGAAGCTTTCTTT
TRBV13	.	.	TRBJ1-6	CASSLELVRGRVNLGSPLHF	TGTGCCAGCAGCTTAGAACTAGTCAGGGGCAGGGTTAACCTCGGATCACCCCTCCACTTT
TRBV7-3	.	.	TRBJ1-1	CASSSQGNTEAFF	TGTGCCAGCAGCTCACAGGGGAACACTGAAGCTTTCTTT
TRBV6-5	.	.	TRBJ2-7	CASSSKFTPGFTPYF	TGTGCCAGCAGTTCCAAATTCACCCCCGGGTTTACCCCTTACTTC
TRBV7-9	.	few	TRBJ1-5	CASSQGWSNQPQHF	TGTGCCAGCAGCCAAGGGTGGAGCAATCAGCCCCAGCATTTT
TRBV6-1	.	.	TRBJ1-1	CASRTEPNTEAFF	TGTGCCAGCCGCACAGAGCCGAACACTGAAGCTTTCTTT
TRBV5-1	.	.	TRBJ2-5	CASSWIGEETQYF	TGCGCCAGCAGCTGGATAGGGGAAGAGACCCAGTACTTC
TRBV5-1	.	.	TRBJ1-2	CASSLALSPPGYTF	TGCGCCAGCAGCTTAGCCCTGAGTCCGCCCGGCTACACCTTC
TRBV2	TRBD1	few	TRBJ1-2	CASRDRGYGYTF	TGTGCCAGCAGGGACAGGGGATACGGCTACACCTTC
TRBV27	TRBD1	.	TRBJ1-3	CASSGQGRNTIYF	TGTGCCAGCAGCGGACAGGGTCGGAACACCATATATTTT
TRBV6-4	.	few	TRBJ2-3	CASSAGTDPTDTQYF	TGTGCCAGCAGTGCCGGGACGGACCCCACAGATACGCAGTATTTT
TRBV7-9	TRBD2	.	TRBJ2-3	CASSNTRTSGGGSTDTQYF	TGTGCCAGCAGCAACACCCGGACTAGCGGGGGAGGGAGCACAGATACGCAGTATTTT
TRBV7-9	.	.	TRBJ1-5	CASSRTATGQPQHF	TGTGCCAGCAGCCGGACAGCCACAGGGCAGCCCCAGCATTTT
TRBV11-2	.	.	TRBJ2-1	CASSLSGQKTSEQFF	TGTGCCAGCAGCTTATCGGGACAAAAAACTAGTGAGCAGTTCTTC
TRBV28	.	.	TRBJ1-5	CATRREIHSNQPQHF	TGTGCCACCCGACGGGAGATTCATAGCAATCAGCCCCAGCATTTT
TRBV6-5	TRBD1	.	TRBJ2-7	CASRPTGGSSYEQYF	TGTGCCAGCAGGCCGACAGGGGGAAGCTCCTACGAGCAGTACTTC
TRBV6-6	TRBD1	.	TRBJ1-5	CASSRGQDGGQPQHF	TGTGCCAGCAGTCGGGGACAGGACGGAGGTCAGCCCCAGCATTTT
TRBV29-1	.	.	TRBJ1-2	CSVEEYQLYGYTF	TGCAGCGTTGAAGAGTATCAGCTCTATGGCTACACCTTC
TRBV19	.	medium-sized	TRBJ1-5	CASNRRNSNQPQHF	TGTGCCAGTAACCGACGGAATAGCAATCAGCCCCAGCATTTT
TRBV14	TRBD2	once	TRBJ2-2	CFVASGRTGELFF	TGTTTCGTCGCTAGCGGGAGAACCGGGGAGCTGTTTTTT
TRBV25-1	.	.	TRBJ1-5	CASSEYWVSNQPQHF	TGTGCCAGCAGTGAATATTGGGTTAGCAATCAGCCCCAGCATTTT
TRBV13	.	.	TRBJ2-7	CASSVQGLVEQYF	TGTGCCAGCAGTGTTCAGGGATTGGTCGAGCAGTACTTC
TRBV19	.	once	TRBJ1-1	CASSIRSVNTEAFF	TGTGCCAGTAGTATTAGGTCAGTGAACACTGAAGCTTTCTTT
TRBV2	.	.	TRBJ2-5	CASSEGDSQETQYF	TGTGCCAGCAGTGAAGGCGACAGTCAAGAGACCCAGTACTTC
TRBV4-2	.	.	TRBJ2-1	CASSQDESEQFF	TGTGCCAGCAGCCAAGACGAGAGTGAGCAGTTCTTC
TRBV7-3	.	.	TRBJ2-1	CASSLSDRSYNEQFF	TGTGCCAGCAGCTTAAGTGACAGATCCTACAATGAGCAGTTCTTC
TRBV6-1	.	.	TRBJ2-1	CASILGGADGEQFF	TGTGCCAGCATTCTAGGGGGGGCTGACGGTGAGCAGTTCTTC
TRBV18	.	.	TRBJ1-2	CASSSSATTNYGYTF	TGTGCCAGCTCATCAAGTGCGACCACTAACTATGGCTACACCTTC
TRBV6-5	.	.	TRBJ2-1	CASSTLREQFF	TGTGCCAGCTCGACGCTCAGGGAGCAGTTCTTC
TRBV20-1	.	few	TRBJ2-5	CSAWWGETQYF	TGCAGTGCTTGGTGGGGGGAGACCCAGTACTTC
TRBV4-2	.	.	TRBJ2-5	CASMDVREETQYF	TGTGCCAGCATGGACGTAAGAGAAGAGACCCAGTACTTC
TRBV18	TRBD1	.	TRBJ2-3	CASSPGQGADTQYF	TGTGCCAGCTCACCGGGACAGGGTGCAGATACGCAGTATTTT
TRBV4-1	.	.	TRBJ2-7	CASSQAVNRAYEQYF	TGCGCCAGCAGCCAAGCTGTCAACAGGGCCTACGAGCAGTACTTC
TRBV29-1	.	.	TRBJ1-2	CSGSVEGPVDGYTF	TGCAGCGGGTCCGTGGAGGGACCTGTGGATGGCTACACCTTC
TRBV19	TRBD1	.	TRBJ2-3	CASSSPGTGAADTQYF	TGTGCCAGTAGCAGTCCCGGGACAGGGGCGGCAGATACGCAGTATTTT
TRBV27	.	.	TRBJ2-5	CASSYRGNYQETQYF	TGTGCCAGCAGTTATCGTGGGAACTACCAAGAGACCCAGTACTTC
TRBV28	TRBD1	.	TRBJ2-5	CATKQTGPQETQYF	TGTGCCACAAAACAGACAGGGCCCCAAGAGACCCAGTACTTC
TRBV6-6	TRBD2	few	TRBJ2-1	CASSIGTSGLEQFF	TGTGCCAGCAGTATTGGGACTAGCGGGCTCGAGCAGTTCTTC
TRBV4-1	.	.	TRBJ1-6	CASSQDYSPLHF	TGCGCCAGCAGCCAAGATTATTCACCCCTCCACTTT
TRBV11-2	TRBD2	.	TRBJ2-1	CASSLEGLAGGLTYNEQFF	TGTGCCAGCAGCTTAGAGGGACTAGCGGGAGGGCTAACCTACAATGAGCAGTTCTTC
TRBV13	TRBD2	.	TRBJ2-3	CASRHRRLAGGDTQYF	TGTGCCAGCAGACACAGGCGACTAGCGGGAGGAGATACGCAGTATTTT
TRBV10-3	TRBD1	.	TRBJ1-1	CAITTGGRGTEAFF	TGTGCCATCACAACAGGGGGCAGGGGCACTGAAGCTTTCTTT
TRBV5-4	TRBD1	.	TRBJ1-4	CASSFGGTANEKLFF	TGTGCCAGCAGCTTCGGTGGGACAGCTAATGAAAAACTGTTTTTT
TRBV19	.	.	TRBJ1-1	CASSSRARAFF	TGTGCCAGTAGTAGCAGGGCCCGAGCTTTCTTT
TRBV5-4	.	.	TRBJ1-1	CASTPEMGDRSGANTEAFF	TGTGCCAGCACCCCAGAAATGGGGGATCGAAGTGGGGCGAACACTGAAGCTTTCTTT